Below, 19 T cell receptor beta chains from the same sample are listed, as sequenced in a study of early T cells in non-severe SARS-CoV-2 infection. MiXCR, run by TCRdb on the 5' RACE reads, gives a single entry per CDR3 protein. Altogether under 65,000 distinct CDR3 sequences are present, around 14% being singletons, with the ten largest covering about 9.3%. Sample: whole blood, taken at baseline. The receptors were sampled from an adult who was a healthcare worker with PCR-confirmed SARS-CoV-2 infection or an uninfected control (not recorded which).

The sample holds many counts of this clonotype. This chain uses TRBV5-1 with TRBJ2-4; 8 positions match TRBD2. Germline V CDR1 and CDR2: SGHRS, YFSETQ. V gave up 0 bases and J gave up 8 bases; unmatched junction bases: 7. The CDR3 runs 15 residues. CDR3 nucleotide sequence: TGCGCCAGCAGCTTGGGATCAGCGGGGGCGTACATTCAGTACTTC. It encodes CASSLGSAGAYIQYF.

This chain uses TRBV29-1 with TRBJ2-5; 9 bases match TRBD2. Germline V gene data show CDR1 as SQVTM and CDR2 as ANQGSEA. The V gene end was trimmed by 3 bases and the J gene end by 3 bases; junction bases not matched to a gene: 8. CDR3 length equals 15 residues. CDR3 protein: CSVEMERGAEETQYF. The CDR3 DNA sequence: TGCAGCGTTGAGATGGAGCGGGGGGCTGAAGAGACCCAGTACTTC.

This clonotype has just a few counts. The V and J genes are TRBV29-1 and TRBJ2-1; 10 bases fit TRBD2. Germline V gives CDR1 SQVTM, CDR2 ANQGSEA. With 7 bases clipped from V and 8 bases from J, the junction kept 11 bases outside the gene matches. The CDR3 length is 14 residues. CDR3 region: CSAKPSGSRDEQFF. The CDR3 DNA reads as TGCAGCGCCAAACCTAGCGGGAGCAGGGATGAGCAGTTCTTC.

This clonotype was counted ten times or more. The chain joins TRBV4-3 to TRBJ2-7, with TRBD2 matching over 12 bases. The germline gives CDR1 LGHNA, CDR2 YSLEER. V lost 4 bases, J lost 5 bases, and 12 bases stayed unmatched. This CDR3 contains 17 residues. CDR3 sequence reads: CASSRRLAGGTVNEQYF. DNA of the CDR3: TGCGCCAGCAGCCGGAGGCTAGCGGGAGGGACAGTAAACGAGCAGTACTTC.

The table lists this clonotype with many counts. The chain links TRBV4-1 to TRBJ1-2; TRBD1 is a possible D gene (5 bases). The CDR3 covers 15 residues. V lost 4 bases and J 6 bases, leaving 18 bases between the germline ends. The germline V gene has CDR1 MGHRA and CDR2 YSYEKL. CDR3 loop: CASSLLGQGGHGYTF. Written as DNA, the CDR3 is TGCGCCAGCAGCCTTCTGGGGCAGGGAGGCCATGGCTACACCTTC.

This chain links TRBV5-6 with TRBJ2-1; D may be TRBD2 (7 bases). The germline V and J ends were trimmed by 2 bases and 7 bases, with 19 bases remaining between them. CDR1 and CDR2 (germline): SGHDT, YYEEEE. There are 16 residues in the CDR3. CDR3 nucleotides: TGTGCCAGCAGCTTACTAGCGCAGTGGAGGGGGAATGAGCAGTTCTTC. It specifies CASSLLAQWRGNEQFF. The whole variable domain, remainder taken from reference TRBV5-6 and TRBJ2-1, is DAGVTQSPTHLIKTRGQQVTLRCSPKSGHDTVSWYQQALGQGPQFIFQYYEEEERQRGNFPDRFSGHQFPNYSSELNVNALLLGDSALYLCASSLLAQWRGNEQFFGPGTRLTVL.

This clonotype was observed a handful of times. The chain employs TRBV18 and TRBJ2-2, with a weak D call TRBD1 (6 bases). The CDR3 extends over 14 amino acids. Trimming cost V 3 bases and J 1 base, with 6 bases left between them. In germline, CDR1 is KGHSH, CDR2 LQKENI. This CDR3 is CASSPGQNTGELFF. CDR3 nucleotides: TGTGCCAGCTCACCGGGACAGAACACCGGGGAGCTGTTTTTT.

This clonotype was counted many times. The chain has TRBV12-3 or TRBV12-4 and TRBJ1-5, with D possibly being TRBD1 (6 bases). The CDR3 runs 14 residues. V was trimmed by 5 bases and J by 4 bases, leaving 12 bases between them. The CDR3 loop reads CASSPTQGNQPQHF. CDR3 nucleotide sequence: TGTGCCAGCAGTCCAACGCAGGGGAATCAGCCCCAGCATTTT.

The V and J genes are TRBV7-6 and TRBJ1-5, with TRBD1 matching over 9 bases. J lost 1 base, V lost 5 bases, and 6 bases had no gene match. The germline V gene has CDR1 SGHVS and CDR2 FNYEAQ. The CDR3 runs to 16 residues. CDR3 bases: TGTGCCAGCAGCGGCGGGACAGGGTTAAGCAATCAGCCCCAGCATTTT. It encodes CASSGGTGLSNQPQHF.

Ten or more counts support this clonotype. This chain connects TRBV5-1 to TRBJ1-1; no definite D call. Germline loops: CDR1 SGHRS, CDR2 YFSETQ. The ends were cut back, 5 bases at V and 0 bases at J, with 5 bases in the middle. CDR3 size: 12 residues. Here the CDR3 reads CASRKMNTEAFF. CDR3 nucleotides: TGCGCCAGCAGAAAAATGAACACTGAAGCTTTCTTT. Full variable domain (outside the CDR3, taken from reference TRBV5-1 and TRBJ1-1): KAGVTQTPRYLIKTRGQQVTLSCSPISGHRSVSWYQQTPGQGLQFLFEYFSETQRNKGNFPGRFSGRQFSNSRSEMNVSTLELGDSALYLCASRKMNTEAFFGQGTRLTVV.

This clonotype was seen a few times. This rearrangement joins TRBV28 to TRBJ2-7; D ambiguous. Trimming pared 6 bases from V and 0 bases from J, leaving 12 bases between. Germline V lookup: CDR1 MDHEN, CDR2 SYDVKM. The CDR3 covers 14 residues. The CDR3 nucleotides read TGTGCCAGCAGCTCCCAAACAGACTCCTACGAGCAGTACTTC. Its protein product is CASSSQTDSYEQYF.

The V and J genes are TRBV30 and TRBJ2-7; 7 nucleotides align to TRBD2. V shed 5 bases and J 4 bases; nucleotides not matched to a gene: 8. Germline-derived CDR1 and CDR2 are GTSNPN and SVGIG (reference sequence). The CDR3 length is 13 residues. DNA for the CDR3: TGTGCCTGGGGCAGGGAGGGGAATTACGAGCAGTACTTC. It specifies CAWGREGNYEQYF.

This clonotype showed up just a few times. The chain couples TRBV20-1 to TRBJ1-2; D gene uncertain. This CDR3 has 12 amino acids. Trimming pared 4 bases from V and 0 bases from J, leaving 6 bases between. Germline CDR1 is DFQATT and CDR2 is SNEGSKA (reference sequence). CDR3 nucleotide sequence: TGCAGTGCTACCGCTACTAACTATGGCTACACCTTC. Translating it yields CSATATNYGYTF.

This rearrangement joins TRBV27 to TRBJ1-6; D is perhaps TRBD1 (5 bases). The CDR3 is 14 residues long. Per germline, CDR1 MNHEY and CDR2 SMNVEV (reference sequence). V lost 4 bases, J lost 7 bases, and 11 bases lay in between. As DNA, the CDR3 is TGTGCCAGCAGTTATCAGGGAATAAATTCACCCCTCCACTTT. It translates to CASSYQGINSPLHF.

The chain joins TRBV11-2 to TRBJ2-5; D is unclear. Trimming removed 3 bases at V and 3 bases at J, with 11 bases between. The CDR3 sequence is 14 residues long. Germline assignment: CDR1 SGHAT and CDR2 FQNNGV. The chain's CDR3 is CASSFAGFKETQYF. The CDR3, as DNA: TGTGCCAGCAGCTTCGCAGGTTTCAAAGAGACCCAGTACTTC. The variable domain in full, with the rest retrieved from reference TRBV11-2 and TRBJ2-5, is EAGVAQSPRYKIIEKRQSVAFWCNPISGHATLYWYQQILGQGPKLLIQFQNNGVVDDSQLPKDRFSAERLKGVDSTLKIQPAKLEDSAVYLCASSFAGFKETQYFGPGTRLLVL.

The rearrangement links TRBV2 to TRBJ1-5; D may be TRBD1 (6 bases). This CDR3 spans 16 amino acids. The germline V gene has CDR1 SNHLY and CDR2 FYNNEI. V shed 0 bases and J shed 7 bases, with 16 bases lying between them. CDR3 sequence reads: CASSEASKGGRQPQHF. DNA for the CDR3: TGTGCCAGCAGTGAAGCGTCAAAAGGGGGGCGACAGCCCCAGCATTTT.

This clonotype was detected only a few times. The rearrangement joins TRBV5-1 to TRBJ2-1; D gene uncertain. Trimming cost V 0 bases and J 7 bases, with 8 bases left between them. Germline V lookup: CDR1 SGHRS, CDR2 YFSETQ. The CDR3 is 13 amino acids. CDR3 DNA: TGCGCCAGCAGCTTGGCCCTCGGGAATGAGCAGTTCTTC. It yields the protein CASSLALGNEQFF.

In this sample, this clonotype turned up once. J is TRBJ2-2 and V is TRBV30; D uncertain. The CDR3 loop spans 13 amino acids. Per germline, CDR1 GTSNPN and CDR2 SVGIG (reference sequence). V was trimmed by 2 bases and J by 1 base, leaving 5 bases between them. The CDR3 region is CAWSFGNTGELFF. The CDR3 DNA reads as TGTGCCTGGAGTTTCGGGAACACCGGGGAGCTGTTTTTT. The whole variable domain, remainder taken from reference TRBV30 and TRBJ2-2, is SQTIHQWPATLVQPVGSPLSLECTVEGTSNPNLYWYRQAAGRGLQLLFYSVGIGQISSEVPQNLSASRPQDRQFILSSKKLLLSDSGFYLCAWSFGNTGELFFGEGSRLTVL.

This clonotype was picked up a small number of times. This CDR3 reads CSARVRNSNQPQHF. Written as DNA, the CDR3 is TGCAGTGCTAGAGTGCGGAATAGCAATCAGCCCCAGCATTTT. V gene TRBV20-1 combines with J gene TRBJ1-5; D unclear. Germline CDR1 and CDR2: DFQATT and SNEGSKA (reference sequence). The V gene lost 1 base and the J gene lost 0 bases, with 7 bases spanning the gap. This CDR3 contains 14 residues.